Shown below are 16 T cell receptor beta chains from a single sample sequenced in a study of PD-L1 blockade in urothelial cancer (dated by TCRdb to about 2017). Preparation of the library involved the immunoSEQ multiplex PCR assay. TCRdb stores this immuneACCESS table with in-frame sequences only. Part of the clones is absent; in the studies checked, under half of the shortfall reflects unresolved V genes, and no reason is known for the rest. The sample includes 85,000 to 100,000 clones, with 90% to 95% observed a single time. The ten largest make up roughly 10% of the sample. Source: PBMCs, taken around atezolizumab (anti-PD-L1) treatment. Receptor source: a man in his 60s with urothelial cancer.

V is TRBV4-2 and J is TRBJ1-5; perhaps TRBD1 as D (5 bases). The CDR3 has 14 residues. Germline assignment: CDR1 LGHNA and CDR2 YNFKEQ. Trimming took off 5 bases at V and 6 bases at J, with 14 bases between the two ends. The CDR3 nucleotides read TGTGCCAGCAGCGAGGGTTCCGGGGGTCAGCCCCAGCATTTT. It yields the protein CASSEGSGGQPQHF.

The J gene is TRBJ2-5, the V gene TRBV2, with TRBD2 identical over 7 bases. This CDR3 comprises 15 residues. Germline assignment: CDR1 SNHLY and CDR2 FYNNEI. The junction had 8 bases not matched to a gene; V was cut back by 6 bases and J by 1 base. The CDR3 bases are TGTGCCAGCAGCCCCACCCGGACTAGCCAAGAGACCCAGTACTTC. It yields the protein CASSPTRTSQETQYF.

The V and J genes are TRBV7-9 and TRBJ2-2; TRBD1 agrees at 9 bases. J gave up 4 bases and V 7 bases, and 10 bases lay outside the gene matches. The CDR3 is made up of 16 amino acids. Germline V gene lookup returns CDR1 SEHNR and CDR2 FQNEAQ (reference sequence). Here the CDR3 reads CASNDPGQGFTGELFF. Written as DNA, the CDR3 is TGTGCCAGCAACGATCCGGGACAGGGTTTCACCGGGGAGCTGTTTTTT.

The CDR3 DNA is TGTGCCAGCAGTGTGGGACAGAACACTGAAGCTTTCTTT. Translation gives CASSVGQNTEAFF. The V call is TRBV2, the J call TRBJ1-1, with D tentatively TRBD1 (6 bases). Trimming shortened V by 4 bases and J by 1 base, and 7 bases separated the two germline ends. CDR3 length: 13 amino acids. CDR1 is SNHLY and CDR2 is FYNNEI in the germline V gene.

CDR3 nucleotide sequence: TGTGCCAGCAGCCAAGATGTGAGCGGGGTACTTGAGCAGTTCTTC. Protein: CASSQDVSGVLEQFF. The chain links TRBV4-2 to TRBJ2-1, with 7 bases lining up with TRBD2. CDR3 length: 15 amino acids. V was pared by 0 bases and J by 9 bases, with 8 bases of the junction left unmatched. From germline, CDR1 is LGHNA and CDR2 YNFKEQ.

The rearrangement uses TRBV9 and TRBJ2-1; TRBD2 agrees at 13 bases. The trim removed 0 bases at V and 15 bases at J, leaving 12 bases unmatched. The CDR3 loop spans 16 amino acids. From germline, CDR1 is SGDLS and CDR2 YYNGEE. The CDR3 loop reads CASSVEGLAGAPGRFF. In nucleotides, the CDR3 is TGTGCCAGCAGCGTAGAAGGACTAGCGGGGGCCCCCGGGAGGTTCTTC.

The chain combines TRBV13 with TRBJ2-1; 10 bases agree with TRBD2. This CDR3 comprises 15 residues. V lost 5 bases, J lost 4 bases, and 5 bases stayed unmatched. The germline V gene has CDR1 PRHDT and CDR2 FYEKMQ (reference sequence). CDR3 amino acids: CASSPSGRGYNEQFF. The CDR3 DNA reads TGTGCCAGCAGCCCTAGCGGGAGAGGGTACAATGAGCAGTTCTTC.

The rearrangement links TRBV5-1 to TRBJ2-1; TRBD2 agrees at 10 bases. Germline V gene sequence: CDR1 SGHRS, CDR2 YFSETQ. This CDR3 contains 15 residues. V lost 5 bases and J lost 3; bases outside the gene matches: 5. The CDR3 spells CASRRAGGDYNEQFF. CDR3 DNA: TGCGCCAGCAGAAGAGCGGGAGGGGACTACAATGAGCAGTTCTTC.

This clone was detected once. The chain recombines TRBV4-1 with TRBJ1-4; 8 nucleotides line up with TRBD1. The CDR3 consists of 17 residues. The germline V gene encodes CDR1 MGHRA and CDR2 YSYEKL. V lost 1 base and J lost 0; bases outside the gene matches: 4. The CDR3 spells CASSQARGPATNEKLFF. CDR3 DNA sequence: TGCGCCAGCAGCCAAGCCAGGGGGCCCGCAACTAATGAAAAACTGTTTTTT.

The count of this clone is one. This chain links TRBV7-8 with TRBJ2-1; 12 nucleotides agree with TRBD2. CDR1 is SGHVS, CDR2 FQNEAQ, per germline. The CDR3 has 16 residues. The V and J ends lost 5 bases and 8 bases, in that order; junction bases with no gene match: 10. The DNA for the CDR3 is TGTGCCAGCAGCCCCCCGACTAGCGGGAGTTTTTATGAGCAGTTCTTC. This translates into CASSPPTSGSFYEQFF.

The gene calls are TRBV10-3 and TRBJ1-1; 7 bases map to TRBD1. Trimming at V came to 3 bases and at J to 3 bases, leaving 4 bases not matched to a gene. CDR1 is ENHRY, CDR2 SYGVKD, per germline. CDR3 size: 14 residues. Written as DNA, the CDR3 is TGTGCCATCAGTGATTACAGGGGCGACACTGAAGCTTTCTTT. This encodes CAISDYRGDTEAFF.

The chain recombines TRBV5-8 with TRBJ2-1, with 9 bases aligning to TRBD1. This CDR3 spans 15 amino acids. V lost 2 bases and J lost 12; bases outside the gene matches: 12. Germline V gene sequence: CDR1 SGHTS, CDR2 YDEGEE. CDR3 nucleotide sequence: TGTGCCAGCAGCTTCCAACAGGGGGCGAGCGGTGGGCAGTTCTTC. Translated: CASSFQQGASGGQFF.

The rearrangement links TRBV4-2 to TRBJ2-7, with 12 bases that match TRBD1. After removal of 4 bases from V and 7 bases from J, the junction contained 8 bases not matched to a gene. The V gene's germline CDR1 is LGHNA and CDR2 YNFKEQ. This CDR3 is 15 amino acids long. The CDR3 is CASSLSGTGGEEQYF. The CDR3 nucleotides are TGTGCCAGCAGCCTCTCCGGGACAGGGGGCGAAGAGCAGTACTTC.

The gene calls are TRBV7-8 and TRBJ2-2; 9 nucleotides match TRBD2. The CDR3 length is 20 residues. The junction had 20 bases not matched to a gene; V was cut back by 4 bases and J by 5 bases. CDR1 is SGHVS, CDR2 FQNEAQ, per germline. CDR3 in amino acids: CASSSPLTSGWNAGTGELFF. The CDR3 coding sequence is TGTGCCAGCAGCTCCCCGCTCACTAGCGGGTGGAACGCGGGTACCGGGGAGCTGTTTTTT.

This chain uses TRBV29-1 with TRBJ2-7; the match to TRBD2 covers 8 bases. This CDR3 region has 16 residues. Germline V lookup: CDR1 SQVTM, CDR2 ANQGSEA. J lost 2 bases, V lost 7 bases, and 16 bases had no gene match. CDR3: CSARENLAGEPYEQYF. The CDR3 coding sequence is TGCAGCGCTAGAGAAAATCTAGCGGGTGAACCCTACGAGCAGTACTTC.

The V gene is TRBV6-6, the J gene TRBJ1-2; possibly TRBD1 for D (5 bases). Trimming took 6 bases from V and 2 from J, leaving 10 bases between them. Germline CDR1 MNHNY, CDR2 SVGAGI (reference sequence). The CDR3 is 13 residues long. The CDR3: CASSPDSNYGYTF. Here the CDR3 DNA reads TGTGCCAGCAGCCCAGACAGCAACTATGGCTACACCTTC.